This TCR beta chain comes out of a study of identical twins. Template switching supplied a universal primer site; unique molecular identifiers were carried on the cDNA. MiXCR, applied by TCRdb to the 5' RACE reads, yields one record per CDR3 protein. The sample lists around 490,000 distinct CDR3 sequences; around 24% were seen once. General study findings and limits: Twin-shared out-of-frame alpha sequences were enriched for low generation probability.

With 6 bases removed from V and 11 bases from J, the gap between germline ends came to 11 bases. The CDR3 totals 11 residues. The sample holds a few counts of this clonotype. Its antigen is unknown. The same data also went into a second study, on yellow fever vaccine responses in identical twins.

The TCR sequence derives from a woman in her late teens or twenties in good health. V is TRBV12-3 or TRBV12-4 and J is TRBJ1-5; no definite D call. Specimen: CD4+ T cells sorted from blood. CDR3 amino acids: CASSSQYAQHF. The CDR3 DNA sequence: TGTGCCAGCAGCTCCCAGTACGCCCAGCATTTT.